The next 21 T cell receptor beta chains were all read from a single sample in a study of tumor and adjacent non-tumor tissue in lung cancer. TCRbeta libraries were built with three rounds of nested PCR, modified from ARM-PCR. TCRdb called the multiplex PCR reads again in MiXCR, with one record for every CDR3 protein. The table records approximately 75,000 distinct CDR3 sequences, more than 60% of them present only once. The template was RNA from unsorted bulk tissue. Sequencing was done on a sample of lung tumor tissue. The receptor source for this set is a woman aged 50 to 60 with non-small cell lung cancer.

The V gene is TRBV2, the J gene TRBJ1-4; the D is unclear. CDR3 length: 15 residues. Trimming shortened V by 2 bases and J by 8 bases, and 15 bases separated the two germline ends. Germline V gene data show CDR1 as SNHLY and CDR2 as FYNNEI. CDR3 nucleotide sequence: TGTGCCAGCAGTGAAAACGGTGGAGATGCGGAAAAACTGTTTTTT. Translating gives CASSENGGDAEKLFF. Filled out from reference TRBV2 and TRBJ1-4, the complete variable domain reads EPEVTQTPSHQVTQMGQEVILRCVPISNHLYFYWYRQILGQKVEFLVSFYNNEISEKSEIFDDQFSVERPDGSNFTLKIRSTKLEDSAMYFCASSENGGDAEKLFFGSGTQLSVL.

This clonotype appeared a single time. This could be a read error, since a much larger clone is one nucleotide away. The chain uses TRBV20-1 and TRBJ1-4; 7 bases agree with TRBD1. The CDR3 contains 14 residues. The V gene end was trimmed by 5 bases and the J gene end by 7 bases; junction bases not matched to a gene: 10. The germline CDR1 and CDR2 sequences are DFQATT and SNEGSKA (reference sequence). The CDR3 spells CSASAGTVSEKLFF. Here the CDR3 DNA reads TGCAGTGCTTCCGCCGGGACAGTGAGTGAAAAACTGTTTTTT.

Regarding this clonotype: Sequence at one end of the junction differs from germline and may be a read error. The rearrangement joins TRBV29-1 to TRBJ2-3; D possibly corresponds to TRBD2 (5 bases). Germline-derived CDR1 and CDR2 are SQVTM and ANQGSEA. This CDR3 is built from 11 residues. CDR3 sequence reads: CSALWGDTQYF. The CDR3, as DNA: TGCAGCGCCCTCTGGGGAGATACGCAATATTTT.

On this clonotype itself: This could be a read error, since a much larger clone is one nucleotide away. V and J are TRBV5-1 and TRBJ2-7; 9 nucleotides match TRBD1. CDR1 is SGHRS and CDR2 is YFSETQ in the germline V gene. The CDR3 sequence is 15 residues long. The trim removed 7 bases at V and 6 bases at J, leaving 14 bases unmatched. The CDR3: CASGPLTGGQVEQYF. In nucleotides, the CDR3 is TGCGCCAGCGGCCCCCTCACAGGGGGCCAGGTCGAGCAGTACTTC.

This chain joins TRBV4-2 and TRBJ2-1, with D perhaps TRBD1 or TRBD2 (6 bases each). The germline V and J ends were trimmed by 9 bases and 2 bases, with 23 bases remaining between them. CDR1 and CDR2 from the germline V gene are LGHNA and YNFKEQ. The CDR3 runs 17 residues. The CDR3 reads CASNQEGGDGPYNEQFF. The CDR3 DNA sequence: TGTGCCAGTAACCAAGAGGGGGGTGACGGGCCCTACAATGAGCAGTTCTTC.

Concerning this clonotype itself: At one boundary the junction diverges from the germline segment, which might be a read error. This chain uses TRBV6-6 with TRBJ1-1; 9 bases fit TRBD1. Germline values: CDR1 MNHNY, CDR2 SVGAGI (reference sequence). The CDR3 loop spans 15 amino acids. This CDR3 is CASSSPTGGNIEAFF. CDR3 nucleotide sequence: TGTGCCAGCAGTTCCCCGACAGGGGGTAACATTGAAGCTTTCTTC.

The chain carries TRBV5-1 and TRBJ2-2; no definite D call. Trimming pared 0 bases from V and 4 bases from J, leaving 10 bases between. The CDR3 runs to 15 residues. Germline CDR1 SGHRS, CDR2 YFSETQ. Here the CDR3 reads CASSLGIDFTGELFF. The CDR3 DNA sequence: TGCGCCAGCAGCTTGGGGATCGACTTCACCGGGGAGCTGTTTTTT.

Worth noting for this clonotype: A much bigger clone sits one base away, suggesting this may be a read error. Here the CDR3 reads CATSDLLSYEQYF. In DNA, the CDR3 is TGTGCCACCAGTGACCTCCTCAGTTACGAGCAGTACTTC. This chain uses TRBV24-1 with TRBJ2-7; D is unresolved. The CDR3 has 13 amino acids. The V end lost 4 bases, the J end lost 4 bases, and 10 bases lay between the germline ends. Germline V gives CDR1 KGHDR, CDR2 SFDVKD.

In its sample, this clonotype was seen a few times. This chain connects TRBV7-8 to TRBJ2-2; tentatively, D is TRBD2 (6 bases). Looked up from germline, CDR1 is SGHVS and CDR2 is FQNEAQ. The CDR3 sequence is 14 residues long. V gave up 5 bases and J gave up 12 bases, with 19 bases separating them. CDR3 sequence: CASSSSGYTRKLFF. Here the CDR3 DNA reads TGTGCCAGCAGCAGTAGCGGTTACACCAGGAAGCTGTTTTTT.

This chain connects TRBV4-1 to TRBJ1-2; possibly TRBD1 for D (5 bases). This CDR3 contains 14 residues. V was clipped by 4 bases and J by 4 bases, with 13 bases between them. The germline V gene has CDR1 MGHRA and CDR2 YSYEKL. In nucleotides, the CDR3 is TGCGCCAGCAGCCGTCCGACAGCTAGCTATGGCTACACCTTC. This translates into CASSRPTASYGYTF.

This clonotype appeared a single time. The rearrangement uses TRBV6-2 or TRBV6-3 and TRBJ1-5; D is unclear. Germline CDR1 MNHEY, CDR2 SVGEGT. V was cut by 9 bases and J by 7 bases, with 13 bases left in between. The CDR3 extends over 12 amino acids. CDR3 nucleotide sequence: TGTGCCAGTAGTGGCGTACTACAGCCCCAGCATTTT. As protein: CASSGVLQPQHF.

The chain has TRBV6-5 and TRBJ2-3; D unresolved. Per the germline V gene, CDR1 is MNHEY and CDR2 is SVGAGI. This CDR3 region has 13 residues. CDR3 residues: CVVRHQFRDTQYF. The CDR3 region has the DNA TGTGTCGTGCGGCATCAATTCAGAGATACGCAGTATTTT.

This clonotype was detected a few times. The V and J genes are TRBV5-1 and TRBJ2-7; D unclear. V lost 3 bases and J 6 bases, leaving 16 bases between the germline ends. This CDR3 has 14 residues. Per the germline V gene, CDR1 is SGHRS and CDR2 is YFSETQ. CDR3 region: CASSSLETSGEQYF. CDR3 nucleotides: TGCGCCAGCAGCTCCCTAGAGACAAGTGGCGAGCAGTACTTC. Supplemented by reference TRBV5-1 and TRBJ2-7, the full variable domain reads KAGVTQTPRYLIKTRGQQVTLSCSPISGHRSVSWYQQTPGQGLQFLFEYFSETQRNKGNFPGRFSGRQFSNSRSEMNVSTLELGDSALYLCASSSLETSGEQYFGPGTRLTVT.

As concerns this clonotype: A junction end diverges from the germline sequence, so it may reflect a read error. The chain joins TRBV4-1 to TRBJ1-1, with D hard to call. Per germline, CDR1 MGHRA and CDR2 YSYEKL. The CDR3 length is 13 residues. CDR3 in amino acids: CANSLDSNAEVFF. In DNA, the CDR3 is TGCGCCAACAGCTTGGATTCGAACGCTGAAGTTTTCTTT.

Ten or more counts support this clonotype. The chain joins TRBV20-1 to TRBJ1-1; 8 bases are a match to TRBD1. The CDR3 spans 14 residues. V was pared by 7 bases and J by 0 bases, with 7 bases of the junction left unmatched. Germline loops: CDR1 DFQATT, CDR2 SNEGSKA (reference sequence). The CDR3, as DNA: TGCAGTGGCCGTTCAGGGGGCATGAACACTGAAGCTTTCTTT. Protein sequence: CSGRSGGMNTEAFF.

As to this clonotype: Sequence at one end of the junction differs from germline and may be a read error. CDR3 sequence (DNA): TGCAATGCTGAGGACAGGGGGCCGAGTAAGGCAAGAGAGACCCAGTACTTC. Translation: CNAEDRGPSKARETQYF. V is TRBV20-1 and J is TRBJ2-5, with 11 bases fitting TRBD1. From germline, CDR1 is DFQATT and CDR2 SNEGSKA (reference sequence). The CDR3 runs to 17 residues.

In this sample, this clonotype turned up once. In nucleotides, the CDR3 is TGCGCCAGTAGCCCGGTTGGACTGGGAATTCGGGACTACGAGCAGTACTTC. Translating gives CASSPVGLGIRDYEQYF. V usage is TRBV5-1 and J usage is TRBJ2-7; D is possibly TRBD2 (5 bases). The V gene's germline CDR1 is SGHRS and CDR2 YFSETQ. V was pared by 8 bases and J by 3 bases, with 27 bases between. There are 17 residues in the CDR3.

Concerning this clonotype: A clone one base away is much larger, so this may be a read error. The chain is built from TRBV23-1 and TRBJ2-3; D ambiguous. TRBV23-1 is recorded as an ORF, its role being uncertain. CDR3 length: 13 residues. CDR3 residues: CVTTERISDMQYF. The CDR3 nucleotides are TGCGTCACAACCGAACGAATATCAGATATGCAGTATTTT.

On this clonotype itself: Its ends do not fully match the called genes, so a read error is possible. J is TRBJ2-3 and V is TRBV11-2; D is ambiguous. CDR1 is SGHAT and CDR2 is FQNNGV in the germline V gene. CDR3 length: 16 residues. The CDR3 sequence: CASNPVGYPLPYTQYF. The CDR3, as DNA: TGTGCTAGCAACCCGGTGGGTTACCCGCTTCCATATACGCAGTATTTT. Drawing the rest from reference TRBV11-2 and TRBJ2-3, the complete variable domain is EAGVAQSPRYKIIEKRQSVAFWCNPISGHATLYWYQQILGQGPKLLIQFQNNGVVDDSQLPKDRFSAERLKGVDSTLKIQPAKLEDSAVYLCASNPVGYPLPYTQYFGPGTRLTVL.

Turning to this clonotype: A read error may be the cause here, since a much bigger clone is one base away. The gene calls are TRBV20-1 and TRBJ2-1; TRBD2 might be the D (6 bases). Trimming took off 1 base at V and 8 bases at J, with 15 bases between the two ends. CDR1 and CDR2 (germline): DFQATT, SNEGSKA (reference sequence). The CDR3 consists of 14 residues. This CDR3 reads CSARGGLDYYEQFF. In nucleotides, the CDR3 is TGCAGTGCTAGAGGGGGACTGGATTACTATGAGCAGTTCTTC.

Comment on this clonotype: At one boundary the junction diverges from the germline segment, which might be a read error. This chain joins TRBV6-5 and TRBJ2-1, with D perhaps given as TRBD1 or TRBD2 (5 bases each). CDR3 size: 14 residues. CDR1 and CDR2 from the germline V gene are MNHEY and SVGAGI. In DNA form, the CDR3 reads TGCGCCAGCGGTAATAAGGGGCTTTACAATGATCAGTTCTTC. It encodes CASGNKGLYNDQFF.